This T cell receptor beta chain was sequenced in a study of shared clonotypes between healthy human individuals. Notes on the study in general: In contrast to clonotypes shared by all four donors, non-shared clonotypes had lower generation probabilities. Clonotype sharing among donors was thought likely to change with sequencing depth.

Germline values: CDR1 SGHDN, CDR2 FVKESK. The CDR3 is 12 residues long. Unmatched junction bases numbered 4, after V lost 9 bases and J lost 4 bases. Assay runs were performed at deep level. Repertoires were generated with immunoSEQ multiplex PCR, while TCRdb's copy carries only in-frame clones and drops some. Altogether 2.3 million or so clones are present, roughly 93% being singletons, with the ten largest covering roughly 0.36%. With regard to this clone: Antigen unknown.

The sequence came from a man aged 18 to 30 in good health. Some clones in this sample may be carry-over from other donors' samples. J is TRBJ2-7 and V is TRBV14; the match to TRBD1 covers 9 bases. The sequenced sample consisted of naive CD4+ T cells from PBMCs. Subset described: CD45RA+ positively selected. The CDR3 reads CARSDRGYEQYF. The DNA for the CDR3 is TGTGCCAGGTCGGACAGGGGTTACGAGCAGTACTTC.